This T cell receptor beta chain comes out of a study of T cell clonality in common variable immunodeficiency. The sample holds many counts of this clone. The sequenced fragment ends 3 residues before the CDR3 boundary, so the rest is inferred from the germline J gene. The length of the CDR3 is 18 residues. Trimming took 2 bases from V and 2 from J; bases not matched to a gene: 4. The germline V gene has CDR1 ENHRY and CDR2 SYGVKD. Method: immunoSEQ multiplex PCR; TCRdb's copy keeps in-frame clones and lacks some. There are about 52,000 clones in the sample, none observed a single time. The specimen was peripheral blood mononuclear cells. This rearrangement joins TRBV10-3 to TRBJ2-3; 16 bases agree with TRBD2. This TCR derives from a person aged 18 to 75 in good health. This chain's CDR3 is CAISEGTSGRASTDTQYF. The covered CDR3 bases are TGTGCCATCAGTGAGGGGACTAGCGGGAGGGCTTCCACAGATACG.